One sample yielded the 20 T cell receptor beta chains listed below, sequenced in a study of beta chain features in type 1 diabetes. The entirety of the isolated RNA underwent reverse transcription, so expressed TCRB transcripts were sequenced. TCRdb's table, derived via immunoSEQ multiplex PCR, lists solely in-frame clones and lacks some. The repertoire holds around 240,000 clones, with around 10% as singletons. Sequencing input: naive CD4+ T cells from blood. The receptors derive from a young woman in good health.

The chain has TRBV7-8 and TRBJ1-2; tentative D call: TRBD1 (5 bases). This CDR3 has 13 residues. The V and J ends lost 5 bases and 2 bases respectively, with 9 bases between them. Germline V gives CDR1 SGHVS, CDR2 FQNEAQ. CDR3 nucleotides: TGTGCCAGCAGCCCCAGGGTCAACTATGGCTACACCTTC. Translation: CASSPRVNYGYTF.

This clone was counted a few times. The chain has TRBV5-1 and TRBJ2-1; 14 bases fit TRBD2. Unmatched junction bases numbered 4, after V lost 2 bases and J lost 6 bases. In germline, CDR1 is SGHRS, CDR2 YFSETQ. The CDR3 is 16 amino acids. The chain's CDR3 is CASSLTGTSGSNEQFF. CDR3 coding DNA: TGCGCCAGCAGCTTAACCGGGACTAGCGGGAGCAATGAGCAGTTCTTC. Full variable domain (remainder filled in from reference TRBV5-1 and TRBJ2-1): KAGVTQTPRYLIKTRGQQVTLSCSPISGHRSVSWYQQTPGQGLQFLFEYFSETQRNKGNFPGRFSGRQFSNSRSEMNVSTLELGDSALYLCASSLTGTSGSNEQFFGPGTRLTVL.

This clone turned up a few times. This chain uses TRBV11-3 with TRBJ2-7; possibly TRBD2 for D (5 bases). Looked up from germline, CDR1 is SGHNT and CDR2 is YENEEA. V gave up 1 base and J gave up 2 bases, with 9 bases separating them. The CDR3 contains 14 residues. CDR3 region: CASSLGPEAYEQYF. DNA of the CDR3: TGTGCCAGCAGCTTAGGCCCGGAGGCCTACGAGCAGTACTTC.

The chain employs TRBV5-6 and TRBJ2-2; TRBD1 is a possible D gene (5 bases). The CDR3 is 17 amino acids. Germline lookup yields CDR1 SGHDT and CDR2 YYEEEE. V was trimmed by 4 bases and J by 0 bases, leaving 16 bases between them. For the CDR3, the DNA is TGTGCCAGCAGCCCGCAGTTCAGGGCCCCGAACACCGGGGAGCTGTTTTTT. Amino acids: CASSPQFRAPNTGELFF. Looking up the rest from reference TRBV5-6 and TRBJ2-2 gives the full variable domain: DAGVTQSPTHLIKTRGQQVTLRCSPKSGHDTVSWYQQALGQGPQFIFQYYEEEERQRGNFPDRFSGHQFPNYSSELNVNALLLGDSALYLCASSPQFRAPNTGELFFGEGSRLTVL.

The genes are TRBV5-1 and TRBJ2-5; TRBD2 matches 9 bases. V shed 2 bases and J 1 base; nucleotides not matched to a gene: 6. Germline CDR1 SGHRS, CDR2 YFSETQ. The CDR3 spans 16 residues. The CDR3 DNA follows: TGCGCCAGCAGCTTCTTAGCGGGAGCCCCCCAAGAGACCCAGTACTTC. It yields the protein CASSFLAGAPQETQYF.

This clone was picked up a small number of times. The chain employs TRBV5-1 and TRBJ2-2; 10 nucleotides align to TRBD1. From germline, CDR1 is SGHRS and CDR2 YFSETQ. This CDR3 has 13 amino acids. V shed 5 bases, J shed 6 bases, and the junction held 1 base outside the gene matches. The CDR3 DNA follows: TGCGCCAGCAGAGGACAGGGGGCCGGGGAGCTGTTTTTT. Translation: CASRGQGAGELFF.

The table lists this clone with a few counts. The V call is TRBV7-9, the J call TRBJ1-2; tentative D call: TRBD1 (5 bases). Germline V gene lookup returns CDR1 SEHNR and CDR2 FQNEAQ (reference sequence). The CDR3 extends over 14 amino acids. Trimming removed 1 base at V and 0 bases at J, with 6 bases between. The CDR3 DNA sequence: TGTGCCAGCAGCTTAGGGGGGGCTAACTATGGCTACACCTTC. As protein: CASSLGGANYGYTF.

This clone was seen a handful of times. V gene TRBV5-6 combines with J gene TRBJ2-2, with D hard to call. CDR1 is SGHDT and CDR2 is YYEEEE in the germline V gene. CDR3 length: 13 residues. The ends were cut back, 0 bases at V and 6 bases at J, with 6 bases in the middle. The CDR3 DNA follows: TGTGCCAGCAGCTTGGCTAACCCCGGGGAGCTGTTTTTT. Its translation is CASSLANPGELFF.

CDR3 coding DNA: TGTGCCAGCAGCCTGGACCCCCGGGACTATGCCATTCAGTACTTC. It specifies CASSLDPRDYAIQYF. This chain uses TRBV5-5 with TRBJ2-4; 7 nucleotides align to TRBD2. The CDR3 consists of 15 residues. After removal of 4 bases from V and 9 bases from J, the junction contained 13 bases not matched to a gene. Per germline, CDR1 SGHKS and CDR2 YYEKEE (reference sequence).

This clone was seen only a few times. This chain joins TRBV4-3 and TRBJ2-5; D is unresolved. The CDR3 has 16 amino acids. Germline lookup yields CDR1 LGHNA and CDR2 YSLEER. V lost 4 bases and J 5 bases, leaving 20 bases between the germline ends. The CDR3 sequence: CASSLALLPQRETQYF. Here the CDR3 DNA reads TGCGCCAGCAGCCTCGCGCTACTACCCCAGAGGGAGACCCAGTACTTC.

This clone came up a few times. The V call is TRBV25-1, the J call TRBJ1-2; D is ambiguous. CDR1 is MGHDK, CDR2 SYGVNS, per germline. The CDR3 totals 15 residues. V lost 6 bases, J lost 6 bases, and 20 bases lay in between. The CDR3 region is CASSSHVQEMDGYTF. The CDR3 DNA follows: TGTGCCAGCAGCAGCCACGTGCAGGAAATGGATGGCTACACCTTC.

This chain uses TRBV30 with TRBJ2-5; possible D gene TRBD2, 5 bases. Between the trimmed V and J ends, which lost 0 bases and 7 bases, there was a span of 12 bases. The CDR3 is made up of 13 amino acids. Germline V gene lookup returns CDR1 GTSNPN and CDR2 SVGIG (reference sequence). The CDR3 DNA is TGTGCCTGGAGTGTGGCTATTCGGGGGACCCAGTACTTC. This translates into CAWSVAIRGTQYF.

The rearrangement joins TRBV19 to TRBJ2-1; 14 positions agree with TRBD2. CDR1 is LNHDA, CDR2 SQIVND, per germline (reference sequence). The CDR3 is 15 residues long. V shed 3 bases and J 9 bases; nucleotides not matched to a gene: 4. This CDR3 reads CASSIFGLAGGEQFF. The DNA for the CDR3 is TGTGCCAGTAGTATCTTTGGACTAGCGGGAGGTGAGCAGTTCTTC. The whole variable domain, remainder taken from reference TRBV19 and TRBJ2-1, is DGGITQSPKYLFRKEGQNVTLSCEQNLNHDAMYWYRQDPGQGLRLIYYSQIVNDFQKGDIAEGYSVSREKKESFPLTVTSAQKNPTAFYLCASSIFGLAGGEQFFGPGTRLTVL.

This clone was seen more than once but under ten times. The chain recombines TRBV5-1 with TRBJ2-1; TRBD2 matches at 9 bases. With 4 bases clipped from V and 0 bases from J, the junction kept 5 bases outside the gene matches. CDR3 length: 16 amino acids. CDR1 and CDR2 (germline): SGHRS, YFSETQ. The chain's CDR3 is CASSPLAGTSYNEQFF. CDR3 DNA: TGCGCCAGCAGCCCCCTAGCGGGGACCTCCTACAATGAGCAGTTCTTC.

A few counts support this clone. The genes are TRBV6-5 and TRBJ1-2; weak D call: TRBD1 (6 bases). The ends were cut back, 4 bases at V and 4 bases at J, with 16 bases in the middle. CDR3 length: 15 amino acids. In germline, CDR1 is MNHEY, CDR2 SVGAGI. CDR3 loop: CASSSMGHGLYGYTF. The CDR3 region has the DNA TGTGCCAGCAGTTCGATGGGACACGGACTCTATGGCTACACCTTC.

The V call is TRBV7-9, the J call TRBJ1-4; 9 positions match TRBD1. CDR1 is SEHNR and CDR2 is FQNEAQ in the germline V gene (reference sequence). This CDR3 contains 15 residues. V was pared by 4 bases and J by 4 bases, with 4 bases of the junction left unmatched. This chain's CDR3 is CASSSGQGFNEKLFF. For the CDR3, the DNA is TGTGCCAGCAGCTCCGGACAGGGGTTTAATGAAAAACTGTTTTTT.

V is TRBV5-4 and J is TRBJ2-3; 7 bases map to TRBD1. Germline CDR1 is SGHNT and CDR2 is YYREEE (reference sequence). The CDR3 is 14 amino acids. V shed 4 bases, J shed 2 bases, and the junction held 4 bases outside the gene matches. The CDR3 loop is CASSTGAYTDTQYF. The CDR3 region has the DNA TGTGCCAGCAGCACAGGGGCCTACACAGATACGCAGTATTTT.

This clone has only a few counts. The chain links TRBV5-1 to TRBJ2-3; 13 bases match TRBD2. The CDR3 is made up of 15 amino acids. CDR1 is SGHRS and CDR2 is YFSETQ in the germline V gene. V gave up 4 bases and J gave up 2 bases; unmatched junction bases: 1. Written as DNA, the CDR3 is TGCGCCAGCAGCGGACTAGCGGGAGTCACAGATACGCAGTATTTT. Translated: CASSGLAGVTDTQYF.

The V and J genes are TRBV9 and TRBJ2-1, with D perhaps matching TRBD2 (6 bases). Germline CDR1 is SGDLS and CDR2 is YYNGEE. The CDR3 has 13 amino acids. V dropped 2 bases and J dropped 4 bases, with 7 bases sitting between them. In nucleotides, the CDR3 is TGTGCCAGCAGCGTGGGGACTTACAATGAGCAGTTCTTC. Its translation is CASSVGTYNEQFF.

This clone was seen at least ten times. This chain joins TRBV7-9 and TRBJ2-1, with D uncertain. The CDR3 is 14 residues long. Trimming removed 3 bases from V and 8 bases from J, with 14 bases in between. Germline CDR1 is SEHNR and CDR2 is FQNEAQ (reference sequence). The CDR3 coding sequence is TGTGCCAGCAGCTTTAGTAGGTCTCAGGATGAGCAGTTCTTC. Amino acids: CASSFSRSQDEQFF.